A single sample gave rise to the 21 T cell receptor beta chains below, sequenced in a study of PD-1 blockade in classical Hodgkin lymphoma. Every patient had relapsed following autologous stem cell transplantation, and cohorts differed in brentuximab vedotin exposure. Libraries were prepared by immunoSEQ multiplex PCR; TCRdb keeps only in-frame clonotypes and omits some of them. The data contain 24,000 or so clones, about 86% of them singletons. The sample in question was peripheral blood mononuclear cells (PBMCs), obtained before the second cycle of nivolumab. The receptors were gathered from a human donor with classical Hodgkin lymphoma.

The chain recombines TRBV9 with TRBJ2-2, with a tentative D call TRBD2 (6 bases). V lost 0 bases and J lost 3, with 9 bases in between. The CDR3 consists of 15 residues. From germline, CDR1 is SGDLS and CDR2 YYNGEE. The CDR3 protein is CASSVGWGDTGELFF. Written as DNA, the CDR3 is TGTGCCAGCAGCGTAGGTTGGGGGGACACCGGGGAGCTGTTTTTT. Full variable domain (missing parts from reference TRBV9 and TRBJ2-2): DSGVTQTPKHLITATGQRVTLRCSPRSGDLSVYWYQQSLDQGLQFLIQYYNGEERAKGNILERFSAQQFPDLHSELNLSSLELGDSALYFCASSVGWGDTGELFFGEGSRLTVL.

V and J are TRBV12-1 and TRBJ2-1; no DNA check was done on the table's D call, TRBD2. TRBV12-1 is flagged as a pseudogene. The CDR3 consists of 17 residues. The chain's CDR3 is CASSPEIQGLSNNEQFF. The CDR3 DNA reads as TGTGCCAGCAGCCCCGAAATTCAGGGACTAAGCAACAATGAGCAGTTCTTC.

The chain recombines TRBV4-2 with TRBJ2-7; TRBD1 is a possible D gene (6 bases). Germline V gene lookup returns CDR1 LGHNA and CDR2 YNFKEQ. The V gene lost 0 bases and the J gene lost 0 bases, with 12 bases spanning the gap. This CDR3 is 16 amino acids long. The CDR3 sequence: CASSQDLGHASYEQYF. CDR3 in DNA: TGTGCCAGCAGCCAAGACTTGGGACATGCCTCCTACGAGCAGTACTTC.

The genes are TRBV5-1 and TRBJ2-2, with 9 bases fitting TRBD1. Germline loops: CDR1 SGHRS, CDR2 YFSETQ. The CDR3 sequence is 17 residues long. V lost 2 bases to trimming and J lost 6 bases; unmatched junction nucleotides: 11. CDR3 sequence reads: CASSFIRDRVAAGELFF. DNA for the CDR3: TGCGCCAGCAGCTTCATCCGGGACAGGGTCGCTGCCGGGGAGCTGTTTTTT.

In DNA form, the CDR3 reads TGCGCCAGCAGGGAGGTGGGGCTAGCGGGAGTAAATGAGCAGTTCTTC. Amino acid sequence: CASREVGLAGVNEQFF. The chain carries TRBV5-1 and TRBJ2-1; 10 nucleotides match TRBD2. The CDR3 is 16 amino acids. J lost 7 bases, V lost 5 bases, and 12 bases had no gene match. From germline, CDR1 is SGHRS and CDR2 YFSETQ. The complete variable domain, with remaining parts taken from reference TRBV5-1 and TRBJ2-1, reads KAGVTQTPRYLIKTRGQQVTLSCSPISGHRSVSWYQQTPGQGLQFLFEYFSETQRNKGNFPGRFSGRQFSNSRSEMNVSTLELGDSALYLCASREVGLAGVNEQFFGPGTRLTVL.

This chain connects TRBV6-5 to TRBJ1-6; D remains ambiguous. V was cut by 3 bases and J by 0 bases, with 9 bases left in between. Germline V lookup: CDR1 MNHEY, CDR2 SVGAGI. There are 16 residues in the CDR3. In nucleotides, the CDR3 is TGTGCCAGCAGTTATACCGGGAGCTCCTATAATTCACCCCTCCACTTT. Amino acids: CASSYTGSSYNSPLHF.

This clone was counted only a few times. The genes are TRBV27 and TRBJ2-7; 8 nucleotides line up with TRBD1. CDR3 length equals 17 residues. Germline trimming cut 5 bases from V and 7 bases from J; bases unmatched to any gene: 19. The germline gives CDR1 MNHEY, CDR2 SMNVEV (reference sequence). This chain's CDR3 is CASSPLRTGFLSWEQYF. The CDR3 coding sequence is TGTGCCAGCAGTCCCCTTCGGACAGGGTTTTTGTCGTGGGAGCAGTACTTC.

The chain combines TRBV6-4 with TRBJ1-1; D not certain. This CDR3 is 13 amino acids long. Trimming removed 4 bases at V and 2 bases at J, with 8 bases between. CDR1 and CDR2 from the germline V gene are MRHNA and SNTAGT. CDR3 amino acids: CASSASANTEAFF. The CDR3 DNA sequence: TGTGCCAGCAGTGCTTCAGCAAACACTGAAGCTTTCTTT.

The chain recombines TRBV15 with TRBJ1-5; a weak D match, TRBD1 (6 bases). The germline V gene has CDR1 LNHNV and CDR2 YYDKDF (reference sequence). CDR3 length equals 14 residues. V lost 3 bases and J lost 5, with 11 bases in between. CDR3 region: CATSSLAGDQPQHF. The CDR3 bases are TGTGCCACCAGCAGTTTGGCAGGGGATCAGCCCCAGCATTTT.

The chain employs TRBV28 and TRBJ2-5; 16 bases are shared with TRBD2. CDR1 and CDR2 from the germline V gene are MDHEN and SYDVKM. Trimming removed 7 bases from V and 5 bases from J; junction bases left unmatched: 13. The CDR3 has 18 residues. The CDR3: CASTPGGTSGRASETQYF. The CDR3 nucleotides are TGTGCCAGCACCCCGGGCGGGACTAGCGGGAGGGCCTCGGAGACCCAGTACTTC.

This clone appeared once. V gene TRBV4-2 combines with J gene TRBJ1-1; 9 bases map to TRBD1. J lost 8 bases, V lost 1 base, and 11 bases had no gene match. Germline CDR1 LGHNA, CDR2 YNFKEQ. The CDR3 spans 16 residues. The CDR3 here is CASSQGPIQGASEAFF. The CDR3 DNA follows: TGTGCCAGCAGCCAAGGGCCCATACAGGGGGCTTCGGAAGCTTTCTTT.

The chain uses TRBV18 and TRBJ1-5; maybe TRBD1 (5 bases). The V end lost 5 bases, the J end lost 7 bases, and 15 bases lay between the germline ends. Germline CDR1 reads KGHSH; CDR2 reads LQKENI. This CDR3 is built from 14 residues. DNA of the CDR3: TGTGCCAGCTCAGTTGGGGCGGATAGCCAGCCCCAGCATTTT. Translating gives CASSVGADSQPQHF.

The chain couples TRBV11-1 to TRBJ1-1; the match to TRBD1 covers 9 bases. Germline CDR1 reads SGHAT; CDR2 reads FQDESV (reference sequence). CDR3 size: 14 residues. With V trimmed by 5 bases and J by 3 bases, 4 bases remained unmatched. This CDR3 is CASSPQGAHTEAFF. The CDR3 region has the DNA TGTGCCAGCAGCCCACAGGGGGCCCACACTGAAGCTTTCTTT.

The CDR3 DNA reads as TGTGCCAGTAGTATTCTGACAGGGAATCAGCCCCAGCATTTT. Protein sequence: CASSILTGNQPQHF. The chain uses TRBV19 and TRBJ1-5; the match to TRBD1 covers 7 bases. In germline, CDR1 is LNHDA, CDR2 SQIVND (reference sequence). The J segment lost 4 bases and the V segment lost 3 bases, leaving 3 bases of the junction unmatched. The CDR3 is 14 residues long.

The V gene is TRBV7-3, the J gene TRBJ2-1, with D maybe TRBD1 (5 bases). The CDR3 is made up of 16 amino acids. Germline-derived CDR1 and CDR2 are SGHTA and FQGTGA. The ends were cut back, 1 base at V and 5 bases at J, with 15 bases in the middle. CDR3 protein: CASSLKGVGVNNEQFF. The CDR3 coding sequence is TGTGCCAGCAGCTTAAAAGGGGTTGGGGTTAACAATGAGCAGTTCTTC. The full variable domain, with the rest looked up from reference TRBV7-3 and TRBJ2-1, is GAGVSQTPSNKVTEKGKYVELRCDPISGHTALYWYRQSLGQGPEFLIYFQGTGAADDSGLPNDRFFAVRPEGSVSTLKIQRTERGDSAVYLCASSLKGVGVNNEQFFGPGTRLTVL.

The CDR3 sequence: CASSLRLFSGISNYGYTF. In DNA, the CDR3 is TGTGCCAGCAGCTTAAGGCTATTTTCGGGAATCTCTAACTATGGCTACACCTTC. The rearrangement links TRBV13 to TRBJ1-2; D gene unclear. The V end lost 2 bases, the J end lost 0 bases, and 19 bases lay between the germline ends. The CDR3 has 18 amino acids. Germline values: CDR1 PRHDT, CDR2 FYEKMQ (reference sequence).

V is TRBV7-2 and J is TRBJ2-1; D is perhaps TRBD1 or TRBD2 (5 bases each). V was trimmed by 0 bases and J by 7 bases, leaving 10 bases between them. Germline V gene sequence: CDR1 SGHTA, CDR2 FQGNSA. The CDR3 length is 14 residues. CDR3 loop: CASSLAPRENEQFF. CDR3 in DNA: TGTGCCAGCAGCTTAGCACCCAGGGAGAATGAGCAGTTCTTC.

The V call is TRBV28, the J call TRBJ2-1, with D unclear. This CDR3 region has 13 residues. Germline V gene data show CDR1 as MDHEN and CDR2 as SYDVKM. V was clipped by 6 bases and J by 9 bases, with 15 bases between them. This CDR3 reads CASRLVKGREQFF. The CDR3 coding sequence is TGTGCCAGCAGGCTGGTCAAAGGGCGTGAGCAGTTCTTC.

This clone has just one count. J is TRBJ2-1 and V is TRBV2; TRBD2 might be the D (6 bases). Germline V CDR1 and CDR2: SNHLY, FYNNEI. The CDR3 is made up of 13 amino acids. The V and J ends lost 7 bases and 6 bases respectively, with 13 bases between them. As DNA, the CDR3 is TGTGCCAGCAATGTCGGGAGTGGCAATGAGCAGTTCTTC. Its protein product is CASNVGSGNEQFF.

This clone was counted a few times. The chain links TRBV18 to TRBJ1-2, with D possibly matching TRBD1 (5 bases). The V and J ends lost 4 bases and 3 bases respectively, with 15 bases between them. The CDR3 runs to 15 residues. Germline V gives CDR1 KGHSH, CDR2 LQKENI. CDR3 protein: CASSQVGTQHYGYTF. The CDR3 DNA reads as TGTGCCAGCTCACAGGTCGGGACCCAGCACTATGGCTACACCTTC.

This chain uses TRBV6-5 with TRBJ2-7; 10 bases align to TRBD1. Germline trimming cut 0 bases from V and 3 bases from J; bases unmatched to any gene: 2. CDR1 is MNHEY, CDR2 SVGAGI, per germline. This CDR3 has 15 amino acids. CDR3 amino acids: CASSYSGTGVYEQYF. CDR3 DNA: TGTGCCAGCAGTTACTCGGGGACAGGGGTCTACGAGCAGTACTTC.